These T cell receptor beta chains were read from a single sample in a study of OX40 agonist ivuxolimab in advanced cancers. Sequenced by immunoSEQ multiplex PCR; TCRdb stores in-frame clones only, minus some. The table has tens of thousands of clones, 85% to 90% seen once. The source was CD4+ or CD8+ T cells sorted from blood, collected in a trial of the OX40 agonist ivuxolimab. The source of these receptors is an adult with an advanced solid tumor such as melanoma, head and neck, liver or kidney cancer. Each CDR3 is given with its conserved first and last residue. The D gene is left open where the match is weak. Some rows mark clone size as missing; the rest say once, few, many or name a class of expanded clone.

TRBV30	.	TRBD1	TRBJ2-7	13	TGTGCCTGGAGGCAGGGGGAAATCGACGAGCAGTACTTC	CAWRQGEIDEQYF
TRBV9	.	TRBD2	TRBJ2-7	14	TGTGCCAGCAGCGTAGCGGGGGGGCCAGACGAGCAGTACTTC	CASSVAGGPDEQYF
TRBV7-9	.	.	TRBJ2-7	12	TGTGCCAGCAGCCGCCAGATCTACGAGCAGTACTTC	CASSRQIYEQYF
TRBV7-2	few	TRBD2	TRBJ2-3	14	TGTGCCAGCACACTAGCGGGGGCCACAGATACGCAGTATTTT	CASTLAGATDTQYF
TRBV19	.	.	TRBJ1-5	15	TGTGCCAGTAGTATAGACTCCAGCAGCAATCAGCCCCAGCATTTT	CASSIDSSSNQPQHF
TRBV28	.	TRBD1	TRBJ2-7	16	TGTGCCAGCAGTCGCCTCATGACAGGGTTCCCACACGAGCAGTACTTC	CASSRLMTGFPHEQYF
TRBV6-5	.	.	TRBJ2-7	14	TGTGCCAGCGGATACGGGGCTAGCTCCTACGAGCAGTACTTC	CASGYGASSYEQYF
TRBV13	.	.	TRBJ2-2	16	TGTGCCAGCAGCTCCCTCAGGGCTGGTAGCACCGGGGAGCTGTTTTTT	CASSSLRAGSTGELFF
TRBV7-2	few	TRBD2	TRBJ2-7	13	TGTGCCAGCTCTAGCGGGGGGGCCTACGAGCAGTACTTC	CASSSGGAYEQYF
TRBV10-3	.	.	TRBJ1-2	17	TGTGCCATCAGTGAGTCGACTCCGAGACAGGAGGGGGATGGCTACACCTTC	CAISESTPRQEGDGYTF
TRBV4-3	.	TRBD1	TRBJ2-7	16	TGCGCCAGCAGTCACTCGGGGACAGGGGAATCCTACGAGCAGTACTTC	CASSHSGTGESYEQYF
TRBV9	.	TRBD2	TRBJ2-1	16	TGTGCCAGCAGCGTACCCACTAGCGGAAACTACAATGAGCAGTTCTTC	CASSVPTSGNYNEQFF
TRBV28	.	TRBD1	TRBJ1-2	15	TGTGCCAGCAGCAACCGGGACAGAGGTTTCTATGGCTACACCTTC	CASSNRDRGFYGYTF
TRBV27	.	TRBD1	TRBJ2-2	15	TGTGCCAGCAAGTCCGGGACAGGGTGGACCGGGGAGCTGTTTTTT	CASKSGTGWTGELFF
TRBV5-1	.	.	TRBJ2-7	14	TGCGCCAGCAGCTTAGTATCCTGGGGCTACGAGCAGTACTTC	CASSLVSWGYEQYF
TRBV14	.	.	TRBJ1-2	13	TGTGCCAGCAGCCCAGGGGAAGTTGTCGGCTACACCTTC	CASSPGEVVGYTF
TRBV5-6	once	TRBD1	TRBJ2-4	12	TGTGCCAGCAGCTCGACAGGGCACATTCAGTACTTC	CASSSTGHIQYF
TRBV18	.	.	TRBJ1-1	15	TGTGCCAGCTCACCAGAACAGGGAGTGTACACTGAAGCTTTCTTT	CASSPEQGVYTEAFF
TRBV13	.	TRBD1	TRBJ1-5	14	TGTGCCAGCAGCACCGGGACAGGGAATCAGCCCCAGCATTTT	CASSTGTGNQPQHF
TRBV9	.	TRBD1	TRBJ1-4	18	TGTGCCAGCAGCTCTAGTCCCAGACGGGACAGGGGAGGCGAAAAACTGTTTTTT	CASSSSPRRDRGGEKLFF
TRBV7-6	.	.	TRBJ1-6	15	TGTGCCAGCAGCTTTCTCGGCAGGGCCGAATCACCCCTCCACTTT	CASSFLGRAESPLHF
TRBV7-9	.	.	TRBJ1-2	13	TGTGCCAGCGGCCTCGTGGGAAACTATGGCTACACCTTC	CASGLVGNYGYTF
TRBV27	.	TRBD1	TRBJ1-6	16	TGTGCCAGCAGTTTTACCGGGACAGGTTTTAATTCACCCCTCCACTTT	CASSFTGTGFNSPLHF
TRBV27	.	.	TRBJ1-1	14	TGTGCCAGCAGTTTTTACCCACCGAACACTGAAGCTTTCTTT	CASSFYPPNTEAFF
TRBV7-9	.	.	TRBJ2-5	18	TGTGCCAGCAGCCCCTGGCCAGAAATGGGGGGTCAGGGAGAGACCCAGTACTTC	CASSPWPEMGGQGETQYF
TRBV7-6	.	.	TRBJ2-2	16	TGTGCCAGCAGCTTAATTGTCAAAACCCACACCGGGGAGCTGTTTTTT	CASSLIVKTHTGELFF
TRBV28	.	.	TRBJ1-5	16	TGTGCCAGCAGAGCCGGGACCGATTATAGCAATCAGCCCCAGCATTTT	CASRAGTDYSNQPQHF
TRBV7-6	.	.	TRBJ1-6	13	TGTGCCAGCAGTAACACATGGAATTCACCCCTCCACTTT	CASSNTWNSPLHF
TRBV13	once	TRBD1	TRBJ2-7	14	TGTGCCAGCAGCTCCAGACAGGGGGTCAACGAGCAGTACTTC	CASSSRQGVNEQYF
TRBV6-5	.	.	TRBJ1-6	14	TGTGCCAGCAGTTACTCGGGCGGGTCTTCACCCCTCCACTTT	CASSYSGGSSPLHF
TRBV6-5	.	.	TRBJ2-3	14	TGTGCCAGCAGTTATGAAGGAGGGGCAGATACGCAGTATTTT	CASSYEGGADTQYF
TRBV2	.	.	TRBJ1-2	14	TGTGCCAGCAGTGAAGCGCTTCATAGAGACGGCTACACCTTC	CASSEALHRDGYTF
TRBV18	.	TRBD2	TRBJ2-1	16	TGTGCCAGCTCACCACACAAAACAGCGGGGGGGAATGAGCAGTTCTTC	CASSPHKTAGGNEQFF